The 22 T cell receptor beta chains in this list originate from one sample, sequenced in a study of PD-L1 blockade in urothelial cancer. Data came from immunoSEQ multiplex PCR; TCRdb stores just in-frame clones and leaves some out. Of under 90,000 clones listed, more than 85% are singletons. The material was PBMCs, obtained around atezolizumab (anti-PD-L1) treatment. The receptor set was obtained from a man in his sixties with urothelial cancer.

V usage is TRBV9 and J usage is TRBJ2-1, with TRBD2 identical over 14 bases. The CDR3 covers 16 residues. Germline values: CDR1 SGDLS, CDR2 YYNGEE. V trimming: 1 base; J trimming: 9 bases; junction bases outside the gene matches: 6. The CDR3 loop reads CASSVMGLAGVGEQFF. The CDR3 region has the DNA TGTGCCAGCAGCGTAATGGGACTAGCGGGAGTCGGTGAGCAGTTCTTC. The complete variable domain, with remaining parts taken from reference TRBV9 and TRBJ2-1, reads DSGVTQTPKHLITATGQRVTLRCSPRSGDLSVYWYQQSLDQGLQFLIQYYNGEERAKGNILERFSAQQFPDLHSELNLSSLELGDSALYFCASSVMGLAGVGEQFFGPGTRLTVL.

The V and J genes are TRBV11-2 and TRBJ2-7, with a possible D match to TRBD2 (6 bases). Germline V gene data show CDR1 as SGHAT and CDR2 as FQNNGV. The CDR3 has 16 amino acids. Trimming pared 4 bases from V and 2 bases from J, leaving 18 bases between. The CDR3 protein is CASSSYRGLKTYEQYF. CDR3 sequence (DNA): TGTGCCAGCAGCTCTTACCGGGGACTTAAGACCTACGAGCAGTACTTC.

The rearrangement links TRBV4-3 to TRBJ1-2; D may be TRBD1 (5 bases). The CDR3 extends over 15 amino acids. V dropped 2 bases and J dropped 7 bases, with 17 bases sitting between them. CDR1 and CDR2 (germline): LGHNA, YSLEER. This CDR3 reads CASSQTQGARGGYTF. The CDR3 nucleotides are TGCGCCAGCAGCCAAACCCAGGGCGCAAGAGGTGGCTACACCTTC.

The chain carries TRBV28 and TRBJ1-5; maybe TRBD1 (5 bases). The CDR3 loop spans 17 amino acids. Per the germline V gene, CDR1 is MDHEN and CDR2 is SYDVKM. V was cut by 6 bases and J by 9 bases, with 27 bases left in between. The CDR3 reads CASSPPGRVRPKWPQHF. CDR3 nucleotide sequence: TGTGCCAGCAGCCCTCCTGGCAGGGTACGACCCAAGTGGCCCCAGCATTTT.

This clone showed up just once. The chain recombines TRBV5-4 with TRBJ1-2; 9 positions agree with TRBD1. Unmatched junction bases numbered 1, after V lost 0 bases and J lost 4 bases. The CDR3 consists of 14 residues. The germline gives CDR1 SGHNT, CDR2 YYREEE (reference sequence). The CDR3 here is CASSLGDRVYGYTF. CDR3 DNA sequence: TGTGCCAGCAGCTTGGGGGACAGGGTCTATGGCTACACCTTC.

This sequence joins TRBV7-6 and TRBJ2-3; weak D call: TRBD2 (6 bases). V was cut by 1 base and J by 4 bases, with 24 bases left in between. CDR3 length: 19 residues. CDR1 is SGHVS and CDR2 is FNYEAQ in the germline V gene. The CDR3 loop reads CASSLDPQIRLDQADTQYF. Here the CDR3 DNA reads TGTGCCAGCAGCTTAGACCCCCAGATAAGACTAGATCAGGCAGATACGCAGTATTTT.

This chain links TRBV5-4 with TRBJ2-5; unclear D gene. Germline-derived CDR1 and CDR2 are SGHNT and YYREEE (reference sequence). With 0 bases removed from V and 5 bases from J, the gap between germline ends came to 11 bases. The CDR3 consists of 14 residues. The CDR3 loop is CASSLEVHGETQYF. DNA of the CDR3: TGTGCCAGCAGCTTGGAGGTTCACGGGGAGACCCAGTACTTC.

This clone appeared a few times. The J gene is TRBJ2-7, the V gene TRBV7-9, with 7 bases that match TRBD1. CDR1 and CDR2 (germline): SEHNR, FQNEAQ (reference sequence). J was trimmed by 1 base and V by 3 bases; bases with no gene match: 3. The CDR3 is made up of 14 amino acids. CDR3 nucleotide sequence: TGTGCCAGCAGCTTCGGACAGGTATCCTACGAGCAGTACTTC. It specifies CASSFGQVSYEQYF.

The gene calls are TRBV7-2 and TRBJ1-1; D gene ambiguous. The CDR3 length is 13 residues. Trimming shortened V by 0 bases and J by 1 base, and 3 bases separated the two germline ends. Germline V gene sequence: CDR1 SGHTA, CDR2 FQGNSA. CDR3 DNA sequence: TGTGCCAGCAGCTTAGCCAGGAACACTGAAGCTTTCTTT. It specifies CASSLARNTEAFF.

The J gene is TRBJ2-5, the V gene TRBV28; TRBD1 might be the D (5 bases). The CDR3 totals 11 residues. Germline V gene data show CDR1 as MDHEN and CDR2 as SYDVKM. V lost 6 bases to trimming and J lost 7 bases, with 9 bases between them. Written as DNA, the CDR3 is TGTGCCAGCAGAAGGGGCGGGACCCAGTACTTC. Translating it yields CASRRGGTQYF. The whole variable domain, filled in from reference TRBV28 and TRBJ2-5, reads DVKVTQSSRYLVKRTGEKVFLECVQDMDHENMFWYRQDPGLGLRLIYFSYDVKMKEKGDIPEGYSVSREKKERFSLILESASTNQTSMYLCASRRGGTQYFGPGTRLLVL.

The chain joins TRBV4-3 to TRBJ2-5; D possibly corresponds to TRBD2 (6 bases). V shed 3 bases and J shed 5 bases, with 10 bases lying between them. Germline V gene sequence: CDR1 LGHNA, CDR2 YSLEER. CDR3 size: 13 residues. CDR3 region: CASSQNLAETQYF. The CDR3 DNA reads TGCGCCAGCAGCCAGAATCTAGCGGAGACCCAGTACTTC.

The chain combines TRBV6-5 with TRBJ1-1; TRBD1 matches 7 bases. The CDR3 runs 14 residues. In germline, CDR1 is MNHEY, CDR2 SVGAGI. Trimming at V came to 8 bases and at J to 1 base, leaving 7 bases not matched to a gene. CDR3 amino acids: CASSKGAGNTEAFF. The CDR3 nucleotides are TGTGCCAGCTCCAAGGGGGCAGGGAACACTGAAGCTTTCTTT.

This rearrangement joins TRBV29-1 to TRBJ2-7; unclear D gene. Looked up from germline, CDR1 is SQVTM and CDR2 is ANQGSEA. This CDR3 has 13 residues. V gave up 7 bases and J gave up 1 base, with 14 bases separating them. CDR3 in amino acids: CSATRSRSYEQYF. The DNA of the CDR3 is TGCAGCGCCACAAGATCCAGGTCCTACGAGCAGTACTTC.

This clone was observed once. V usage is TRBV29-1 and J usage is TRBJ2-5; 9 bases match TRBD1. Germline CDR1 and CDR2: SQVTM and ANQGSEA. This CDR3 has 13 amino acids. With 6 bases clipped from V and 3 bases from J, the junction kept 5 bases outside the gene matches. The CDR3 here is CSVATGGEETQYF. The CDR3, as DNA: TGCAGCGTCGCGACAGGGGGGGAAGAGACCCAGTACTTC. The full variable domain, in which reference TRBV29-1 and TRBJ2-5 provide the parts outside the CDR3, is SAVISQKPSRDICQRGTSLTIQCQVDSQVTMMFWYRQQPGQSLTLIATANQGSEATYESGFVIDKFPISRPNLTFSTLTVSNMSPEDSSIYLCSVATGGEETQYFGPGTRLLVL.

The genes are TRBV4-3 and TRBJ2-1, with 13 bases fitting TRBD2. The CDR3 consists of 19 residues. After removal of 2 bases from V and 0 bases from J, the junction contained 7 bases not matched to a gene. Germline-derived CDR1 and CDR2 are LGHNA and YSLEER. CDR3: CASSQSTSGGSSSYNEQFF. The CDR3 DNA reads as TGCGCCAGCAGCCAATCGACTAGCGGGGGGTCGAGCTCCTACAATGAGCAGTTCTTC.

This chain connects TRBV7-9 to TRBJ1-2, with D perhaps matching TRBD1 (6 bases). Germline assignment: CDR1 SEHNR and CDR2 FQNEAQ (reference sequence). The germline V and J ends were trimmed by 7 bases and 4 bases, with 28 bases remaining between them. There are 18 residues in the CDR3. The CDR3 DNA reads TGTGCCAGCACCACGGCCAGTTGGGGGCTACGGGCCCCCTATGGCTACACCTTC. It specifies CASTTASWGLRAPYGYTF.

The CDR3 loop is CASSHQVGEQYF. CDR3 bases: TGTGCCAGTAGTCACCAGGTTGGCGAGCAGTACTTC. The V call is TRBV19, the J call TRBJ2-7; D is uncertain. CDR3 length equals 12 residues. Germline CDR1 LNHDA, CDR2 SQIVND (reference sequence). Trimming cost V 5 bases and J 6 bases, with 11 bases left between them.

The rearrangement uses TRBV23-1 and TRBJ1-4; D gene unclear. TRBV23-1 has ORF status, its function being uncertain. V was shortened by 8 bases and J by 4 bases, with 11 bases between the two germline ends. This CDR3 is 13 amino acids long. The CDR3 bases are TGCGCCAGCCCTACTAAACTTAATGAAAAACTGTTTTTT. Translating it yields CASPTKLNEKLFF.

V usage is TRBV4-1 and J usage is TRBJ2-1; TRBD2 matches at 9 bases. CDR1 and CDR2 from the germline V gene are MGHRA and YSYEKL. J was trimmed by 8 bases and V by 0 bases; bases with no gene match: 8. The CDR3 is 16 residues long. CDR3 nucleotides: TGCGCCAGCAGCCAAGATCGTGGCGGGGGGGCCCATGAGCAGTTCTTC. This encodes CASSQDRGGGAHEQFF.

V and J are TRBV5-1 and TRBJ2-2; 8 bases fit TRBD2. Trimming removed 4 bases from V and 6 bases from J; junction bases left unmatched: 8. The V gene's germline CDR1 is SGHRS and CDR2 YFSETQ. The CDR3 is made up of 15 amino acids. The CDR3 region has the DNA TGCGCCAGCAGCCCTATAGCGGGGTCGGCCGGGGAGCTGTTTTTT. As protein: CASSPIAGSAGELFF.

This clone appeared a single time. The chain has TRBV5-1 and TRBJ2-7; TRBD2 might be the D (5 bases). Germline CDR1 reads SGHRS; CDR2 reads YFSETQ. V was shortened by 0 bases and J by 3 bases, with 7 bases between the two germline ends. This CDR3 is built from 13 residues. CDR3 DNA sequence: TGCGCCAGCAGCTTGGGGACTTTCTACGAGCAGTACTTC. Amino acid sequence: CASSLGTFYEQYF.

The gene calls are TRBV19 and TRBJ1-5; D is perhaps TRBD1 (6 bases). The CDR3 is made up of 17 amino acids. With 4 bases removed from V and 0 bases from J, the gap between germline ends came to 16 bases. Germline V lookup: CDR1 LNHDA, CDR2 SQIVND (reference sequence). CDR3 sequence (DNA): TGTGCCAGTAGTAAGGGACGTGACAGGTATAGCAATCAGCCCCAGCATTTT. As protein: CASSKGRDRYSNQPQHF.